The 3 T cell receptor beta chains given below trace back to one sample, sequenced in a study of CD8 T cells in ankylosing spondylitis. TCRdb independently ran MiXCR on the 5' RACE reads; one entry per CDR3 protein. The repertoire holds fewer than 250,000 distinct CDR3 sequences, with over 30% as singletons. Sequenced: blood, either unsorted or a sorted T cell fraction (not recorded which). Receptors originate from a male donor with ankylosing spondylitis or in good health (not recorded which).

The rearrangement uses TRBV12-3 or TRBV12-4 and TRBJ2-5, with TRBD2 matching over 7 bases. After removal of 1 base from V and 6 bases from J, the junction contained 2 bases not matched to a gene. This CDR3 contains 13 residues. The CDR3: CASSLGGGKTQYF. The CDR3 nucleotides are TGTGCCAGCAGTTTAGGGGGGGGAAAGACCCAGTACTTC.

This clonotype was recorded at least ten times. CDR3 sequence: CATTVRGTDTQYF. DNA of the CDR3: TGTGCCACCACGGTTAGGGGCACAGATACGCAGTATTTT. V usage is TRBV10-3 and J usage is TRBJ2-3, with no clear D. CDR1 and CDR2 from the germline V gene are ENHRY and SYGVKD. The CDR3 has 13 amino acids. V lost 10 bases, J lost 1 base, and 12 bases lay in between.

This clonotype was found many times. The rearrangement joins TRBV29-1 to TRBJ2-7; D gene ambiguous. The germline V gene has CDR1 SQVTM and CDR2 ANQGSEA. The CDR3 runs 13 residues. V shed 3 bases and J shed 1 base, with 10 bases lying between them. Here the CDR3 DNA reads TGCAGCGTTGAGAAGGTAGGGTCCTACGAGCAGTACTTC. This translates into CSVEKVGSYEQYF.